This TCR beta chain was sequenced in a study of sequential checkpoint blockade in melanoma. As for treatment: randomized to nivolumab then ipilimumab (arm A) or the reverse (arm B). Only in-frame clones appear in the TCRdb table, and some are missing; sequencing was by immunoSEQ multiplex PCR. The sample comprises roughly 20,000 clones, approximately 78% of which are singletons, and about a tenth rests with the top ten. The CDR3 is 15 amino acids. CDR1 SGHDN and CDR2 FVKESK come from the germline V gene. The V gene lost 4 bases and the J gene lost 4 bases, with 14 bases spanning the gap. The V and J genes are TRBV14 and TRBJ2-1, with TRBD2 as a possible D gene (5 bases). The starting material was CD8+ T cells sorted from blood (inferred from file names), obtained from a patient given nivolumab and ipilimumab in sequence. The sequence derives from a human donor with melanoma. The CDR3 loop is CASSPASFGYNEQFF. CDR3 nucleotide sequence: TGTGCCAGCAGCCCGGCTAGCTTCGGGTACAATGAGCAGTTCTTC.